The clone carrying this T cell receptor beta chain was observed at least ten times. MiXCR, applied by TCRdb to the RT-PCR reads, yields one record per CDR3 protein. The sample yields around 490,000 distinct CDR3 sequences, 6.5% to 8% seen once. The sample belongs to a study of response to subunit inactivated influenza vaccine. Trimming stripped 2 bases from V and 7 bases from J, with 11 bases between. The CDR3 spans 13 residues. Sequencing used PBMCs from blood, obtained approximately 25 months after vaccination. The receptor's source is a man between 50 and 69 years old who received an inactivated influenza vaccine. The chain has TRBV12-3 or TRBV12-4 and TRBJ2-5; TRBD1 might be the D (5 bases). CDR3 coding DNA: TGTGCCAGCAGTTTACAGGGCCGGGTGACCCAGTACTTC. It yields the protein CASSLQGRVTQYF.